These T cell receptor beta chains were read from a single sample in a study of blood T cell repertoires in COVID-19. This table comes from immunoSEQ multiplex PCR, and its TCRdb copy is limited to in-frame clones, with some not included. The sample contains fewer than 75,000 clones, 70% to 90% of which appear only once. The source material was peripheral blood. All receptors come from a man between 70 and 80 years old with acute or convalescent COVID-19. The CDR3 runs from the conserved cysteine through the conserved F or W. The order of the fields is clone size, J gene, V gene, D gene, CDR3 DNA, CDR3 protein. A D gene is named only where the DNA matches it firmly. The listing skips clone size in some rows; elsewhere it reads once, few, many or a size class.

abundance: .
j_gene: TRBJ2-1
v_gene: TRBV7-2
d_gene: TRBD2
CDR3nt: TGTGCCAGCGGATCGGGACTAGCGTACAATGAGCAGTTCTTC
CDR3aa: CASGSGLAYNEQFF

abundance: .
j_gene: TRBJ2-1
v_gene: TRBV7-2
d_gene: .
CDR3nt: TGTGCCAGCAGCTTAGCGGCGGGGCGTCGAGTATACAATGAGCAGTTCTTC
CDR3aa: CASSLAAGRRVYNEQFF

abundance: .
j_gene: TRBJ1-5
v_gene: TRBV6-2/TRBV6-3
d_gene: .
CDR3nt: TGTGCCAGCAGTTACTCGCGGGGTCAGCCCCAGCATTTT
CDR3aa: CASSYSRGQPQHF

abundance: .
j_gene: TRBJ2-2
v_gene: TRBV6-2/TRBV6-3
d_gene: .
CDR3nt: TGTGCCAGCAGTTACGAGACAGTGAACACCGGGGAGCTGTTTTTT
CDR3aa: CASSYETVNTGELFF

abundance: once
j_gene: TRBJ2-1
v_gene: TRBV14
d_gene: TRBD2
CDR3nt: TGTGCCAGCAGCCATTGGGGACTAGCGGGTTCCTACAATGAGCAGTTCTTC
CDR3aa: CASSHWGLAGSYNEQFF

abundance: .
j_gene: TRBJ1-2
v_gene: TRBV6-5
d_gene: .
CDR3nt: TGTGCCAGCAGTCCCCTAATCAATAGGGGATATGGCTACACCTTC
CDR3aa: CASSPLINRGYGYTF

abundance: .
j_gene: TRBJ1-2
v_gene: TRBV5-1
d_gene: .
CDR3nt: TGCGCCAGCAGCCCAGGGACTGCTGGGCTCTATGGCTACACCTTC
CDR3aa: CASSPGTAGLYGYTF

abundance: .
j_gene: TRBJ1-4
v_gene: TRBV7-9
d_gene: TRBD1
CDR3nt: TGTGCCAGCAGCCAGGGGGAGGATGAAAAACTGTTTTTT
CDR3aa: CASSQGEDEKLFF

abundance: .
j_gene: TRBJ2-5
v_gene: TRBV5-5
d_gene: TRBD2
CDR3nt: TGTGCCAGCAGCTTGGCAGCGGGGGGGGTGGAGACCCAGTACTTC
CDR3aa: CASSLAAGGVETQYF

abundance: .
j_gene: TRBJ2-1
v_gene: TRBV4-3
d_gene: TRBD2
CDR3nt: TGCGCCAGCAGCCAAGGGCTAGCGGGGGGTATCGACAATGAGCAGTTCTTC
CDR3aa: CASSQGLAGGIDNEQFF

abundance: .
j_gene: TRBJ2-3
v_gene: TRBV5-6
d_gene: TRBD2
CDR3nt: TGTGCCAGCTCCCCGTCGGGGGGATCTACTGGTACGCAGTATTTT
CDR3aa: CASSPSGGSTGTQYF

abundance: .
j_gene: TRBJ2-7
v_gene: TRBV2
d_gene: TRBD2
CDR3nt: TGTGCCAGCAGTGATGGACTAGCGGGGGGTCGGTCCTACGAGCAGTACTTC
CDR3aa: CASSDGLAGGRSYEQYF

abundance: .
j_gene: TRBJ2-7
v_gene: TRBV27
d_gene: TRBD2
CDR3nt: TGTGCCAGCAGTTTATGGCTAGCGGGGGGGAAAGTCTACGAGCAGTACTTC
CDR3aa: CASSLWLAGGKVYEQYF

abundance: .
j_gene: TRBJ1-5
v_gene: TRBV2
d_gene: TRBD1
CDR3nt: TGTGCCAGTTACCAGGGACAGGGGGTGGATCAGCCCCAGCATTTT
CDR3aa: CASYQGQGVDQPQHF

abundance: .
j_gene: TRBJ1-2
v_gene: TRBV5-1
d_gene: .
CDR3nt: TGCGCCAGCAGTTTGACGGGTATTAACTATGGCTACACCTTC
CDR3aa: CASSLTGINYGYTF

abundance: .
j_gene: TRBJ2-7
v_gene: TRBV7-2
d_gene: TRBD1
CDR3nt: TGTGCCAGCAGCTTAGCGGCAGGGGGCGAGACCTACGAGCAGTACTTC
CDR3aa: CASSLAAGGETYEQYF

abundance: once
j_gene: TRBJ2-5
v_gene: TRBV20-1
d_gene: TRBD2
CDR3nt: TGCAGTGCTAGTGTGATAGCGGGGGGGCAGGAGACCCAGTACTTC
CDR3aa: CSASVIAGGQETQYF

abundance: .
j_gene: TRBJ2-7
v_gene: TRBV18
d_gene: .
CDR3nt: TGTGCCAGCTCACCACAGGCAGAGCGCTACGAGCAGTACTTC
CDR3aa: CASSPQAERYEQYF

abundance: few
j_gene: TRBJ1-6
v_gene: TRBV30
d_gene: TRBD1
CDR3nt: TGTGCCTGGAGCCGAGACAGGGTTTTTAATTCACCCCTCCACTTT
CDR3aa: CAWSRDRVFNSPLHF

abundance: .
j_gene: TRBJ1-3
v_gene: TRBV24-1
d_gene: TRBD1
CDR3nt: TGTGCCACCAGTGATTTAAGGGACAGGGTTGCGGGCTCTGGAAACACCATATATTTT
CDR3aa: CATSDLRDRVAGSGNTIYF

abundance: .
j_gene: TRBJ1-2
v_gene: TRBV7-2
d_gene: .
CDR3nt: TGTGCCAGCAGCTCCTACAGGGTGGGCGGCTACACCTTC
CDR3aa: CASSSYRVGGYTF

abundance: .
j_gene: TRBJ1-5
v_gene: TRBV7-2
d_gene: TRBD1
CDR3nt: TGTGCCAGCAGCCTAGGGGGACAGATGAAAGAGCCCCAGCATTTT
CDR3aa: CASSLGGQMKEPQHF

abundance: once
j_gene: TRBJ2-1
v_gene: TRBV5-4
d_gene: .
CDR3nt: TGTGCCAGCAGCTTGGGGGGGCCTAGCTCCTACAATGAGCAGTTCTTC
CDR3aa: CASSLGGPSSYNEQFF

abundance: .
j_gene: TRBJ2-7
v_gene: TRBV18
d_gene: TRBD1
CDR3nt: TGTGCCAGCTCACCACAAGGTGACAGGGGGCCCTCCTACGAGCAGTACTTC
CDR3aa: CASSPQGDRGPSYEQYF

abundance: .
j_gene: TRBJ2-3
v_gene: TRBV28
d_gene: .
CDR3nt: TGTGCCAGCAGTTTACCCCTGAGGACAGATACGCAGTATTTT
CDR3aa: CASSLPLRTDTQYF

abundance: .
j_gene: TRBJ2-1
v_gene: TRBV6-2/TRBV6-3
d_gene: TRBD2
CDR3nt: TGTGCCAGCAGACCTGGACTAGCGGGGGGGCGAGGGTTCCGGGATGAGCAGTTCTTC
CDR3aa: CASRPGLAGGRGFRDEQFF